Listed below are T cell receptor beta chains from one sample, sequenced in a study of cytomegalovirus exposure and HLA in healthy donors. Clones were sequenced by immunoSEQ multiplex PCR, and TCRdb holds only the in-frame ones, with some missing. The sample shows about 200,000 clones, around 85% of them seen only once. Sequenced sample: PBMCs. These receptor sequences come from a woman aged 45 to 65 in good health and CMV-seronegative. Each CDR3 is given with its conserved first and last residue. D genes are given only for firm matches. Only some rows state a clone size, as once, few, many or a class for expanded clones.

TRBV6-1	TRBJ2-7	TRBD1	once	CASSPGTDLYEQYF	TGTGCCAGCAGTCCCGGGACAGATCTCTACGAGCAGTACTTC
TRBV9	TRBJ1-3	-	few	CASSVAPGSGNTIYF	TGTGCCAGCAGCGTAGCCCCAGGGTCTGGAAACACCATATATTTT
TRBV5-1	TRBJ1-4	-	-	CASSLQGGNEKLFF	TGCGCCAGCAGCTTGCAGGGTGGGAATGAAAAACTGTTTTTT
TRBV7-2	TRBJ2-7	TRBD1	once	CASSLDGTGTYEQYF	TGTGCCAGCAGCTTAGATGGGACAGGGACCTACGAGCAGTACTTC
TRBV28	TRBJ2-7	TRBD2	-	CASSLASGLVEQYF	TGTGCCAGCAGTTTAGCTAGCGGGTTAGTCGAGCAGTACTTC
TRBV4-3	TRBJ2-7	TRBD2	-	CASSQGTSGTSGPSYEQYF	TGCGCCAGCAGCCAAGGAACCTCCGGGACTAGCGGACCTTCCTACGAGCAGTACTTC
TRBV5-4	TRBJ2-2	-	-	CASSLVSGNTGELFF	TGTGCCAGCAGCTTGGTTAGCGGAAACACCGGGGAGCTGTTTTTT
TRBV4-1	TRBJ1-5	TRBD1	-	CASSQDGGVGQGYQPQHF	TGCGCCAGCAGCCAAGATGGGGGAGTGGGACAGGGCTATCAGCCCCAGCATTTT
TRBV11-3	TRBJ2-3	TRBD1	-	CASSLRRGQDTQYF	TGTGCCAGCAGCCTGCGTAGGGGGCAAGATACGCAGTATTTT
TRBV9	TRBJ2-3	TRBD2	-	CASSVWTSGSTDTQYF	TGTGCCAGCAGCGTATGGACTAGCGGCAGCACAGATACGCAGTATTTT
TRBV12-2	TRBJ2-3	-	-	CASRLAGGLILCTDTQYF	TGTGCAAGTCGCTTAGCGGGGGGACTAATCTTGTGCACAGATACGCAGTATTTT
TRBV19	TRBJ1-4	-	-	CASRTRLDTGEVNEKLFF	TGTGCCAGTAGGACCCGCCTCGACACCGGGGAAGTTAATGAAAAACTGTTTTTT
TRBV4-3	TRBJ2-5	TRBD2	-	CASSQTLATSGPFQETQYF	TGCGCCAGCAGCCAGACCCTCGCGACTAGCGGGCCCTTCCAAGAGACCCAGTACTTC
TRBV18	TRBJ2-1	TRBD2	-	CASSPSPGLAGGPDYNEQFF	TGTGCCAGCTCACCAAGTCCAGGGCTAGCGGGAGGGCCTGACTACAATGAGCAGTTCTTC
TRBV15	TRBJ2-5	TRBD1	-	CAIGRGQSIQETQYF	TGTGCCATCGGAAGGGGGCAGTCTATCCAAGAGACCCAGTACTTC
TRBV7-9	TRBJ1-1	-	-	CASSWGTRVAFF	TGTGCCAGCAGCTGGGGGACTCGAGTGGCTTTCTTT
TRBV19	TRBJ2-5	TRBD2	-	CASSSSLLAGEAETQYF	TGTGCCAGTAGTTCCTCTCTCCTGGCGGGAGAAGCGGAGACCCAGTACTTC
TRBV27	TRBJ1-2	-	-	CASRRGQYGYTF	TGTGCCAGCAGGCGCGGACAGTATGGCTACACCTTC
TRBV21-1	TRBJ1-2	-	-	CASSKRDRGQNYGYTF	TGTGCCAGCAGTAAACGCGACAGGGGCCAAAACTATGGCTACACCTTC
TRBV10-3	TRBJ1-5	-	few	CAISESTGSNQPQHF	TGTGCCATCAGTGAGTCTACAGGGAGCAATCAGCCCCAGCATTTT
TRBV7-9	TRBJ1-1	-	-	CASSPVALTAGAFF	TGTGCCAGCAGTCCAGTTGCTTTGACCGCGGGAGCTTTCTTT
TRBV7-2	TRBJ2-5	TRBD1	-	CASSQDRGETQYF	TGTGCCAGCAGCCAAGACAGGGGAGAGACCCAGTACTTC
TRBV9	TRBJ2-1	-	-	CASSVGWPNEQFF	TGTGCCAGCAGCGTAGGGTGGCCTAATGAGCAGTTCTTC
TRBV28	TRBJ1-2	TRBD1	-	CASSLLPGQGRIDYTF	TGTGCCAGCAGTTTATTGCCGGGACAGGGGAGGATTGACTACACCTTC
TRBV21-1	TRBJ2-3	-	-	CASSILRGVYTDTQYF	TGTGCCAGCAGCATACTACGGGGGGTCTATACAGATACGCAGTATTTT
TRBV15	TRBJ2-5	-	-	CATSRDSGFQETQYF	TGTGCCACCAGCAGAGACTCGGGATTCCAAGAGACCCAGTACTTC
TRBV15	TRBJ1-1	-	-	CATSRDRAAEAFF	TGTGCCACCAGCAGAGATCGAGCCGCTGAAGCTTTCTTT
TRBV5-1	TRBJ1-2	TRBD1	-	CASSLGGQGGDGYTF	TGCGCCAGCAGCTTGGGGGGACAGGGGGGAGATGGCTACACCTTC
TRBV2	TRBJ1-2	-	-	CASSGQSNYGYTF	TGTGCCAGCAGCGGACAGTCTAACTATGGCTACACCTTC
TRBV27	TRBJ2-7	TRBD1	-	CASSITGGYEQYF	TGTGCCAGCAGTATAACAGGGGGCTACGAGCAGTACTTC
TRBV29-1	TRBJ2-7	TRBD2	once	CSVYWVAGGSQYF	TGCAGCGTGTACTGGGTAGCGGGAGGAAGCCAGTACTTC
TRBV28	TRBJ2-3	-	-	CASLSSQGGVTQYF	TGTGCCAGCCTTTCCTCCCAAGGAGGGGTTACGCAGTATTTT
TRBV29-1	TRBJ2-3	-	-	CSVVLVTDTQYF	TGCAGCGTTGTGCTAGTTACAGATACGCAGTATTTT
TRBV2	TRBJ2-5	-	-	CASIPLETQYF	TGTGCCAGCATCCCCCTGGAGACCCAGTACTTC
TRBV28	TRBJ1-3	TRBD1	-	CASSIQGATNTIYF	TGTGCCAGCAGCATACAGGGGGCCACGAACACCATATATTTT
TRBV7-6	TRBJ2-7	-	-	CASSSPAYEQYF	TGTGCCAGCAGCAGCCCTGCCTACGAGCAGTACTTC
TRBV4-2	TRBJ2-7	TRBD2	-	CASSQRLVAGDEQYF	TGTGCCAGCAGCCAACGTCTTGTAGCGGGAGACGAGCAGTACTTC
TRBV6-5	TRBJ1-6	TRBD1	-	CASSATGKNSPLHF	TGTGCCAGCAGCGCGACAGGGAAGAATTCACCCCTCCACTTT
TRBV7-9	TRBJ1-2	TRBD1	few	CASSLALKQGKDGYTF	TGTGCCAGCAGCTTAGCGCTGAAACAGGGGAAGGATGGCTACACCTTC
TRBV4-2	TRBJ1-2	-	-	CASSQDQQGGYTF	TGTGCCAGCAGCCAAGATCAGCAGGGTGGCTACACCTTC
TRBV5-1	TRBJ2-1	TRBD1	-	CASSLGTADYNEQFF	TGCGCCAGCAGCCTAGGGACAGCGGACTACAATGAGCAGTTCTTC
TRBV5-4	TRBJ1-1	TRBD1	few	CASSPVPTGASEAFF	TGTGCCAGCAGCCCCGTCCCAACAGGGGCGTCTGAAGCTTTCTTT
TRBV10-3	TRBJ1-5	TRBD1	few	CAISESKTGTGWNQPQHF	TGTGCCATCAGTGAGTCGAAGACCGGGACAGGGTGGAATCAGCCCCAGCATTTT
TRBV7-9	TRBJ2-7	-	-	CASSLHEGSYEQYF	TGTGCCAGCAGCCTCCACGAGGGTAGCTACGAGCAGTACTTC
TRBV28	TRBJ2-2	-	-	CASSSPIGGGSTGELFF	TGTGCCAGCAGTTCTCCCATAGGGGGGGGGAGTACCGGGGAGCTGTTTTTT
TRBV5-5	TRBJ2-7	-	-	CASRRDGSSYEQYF	TGTGCCAGCAGACGGGACGGGAGCTCCTACGAGCAGTACTTC
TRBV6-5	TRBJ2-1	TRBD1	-	CASSLGAGGRKFF	TGTGCCAGCAGCCTTGGGGCAGGGGGAAGGAAGTTCTTC